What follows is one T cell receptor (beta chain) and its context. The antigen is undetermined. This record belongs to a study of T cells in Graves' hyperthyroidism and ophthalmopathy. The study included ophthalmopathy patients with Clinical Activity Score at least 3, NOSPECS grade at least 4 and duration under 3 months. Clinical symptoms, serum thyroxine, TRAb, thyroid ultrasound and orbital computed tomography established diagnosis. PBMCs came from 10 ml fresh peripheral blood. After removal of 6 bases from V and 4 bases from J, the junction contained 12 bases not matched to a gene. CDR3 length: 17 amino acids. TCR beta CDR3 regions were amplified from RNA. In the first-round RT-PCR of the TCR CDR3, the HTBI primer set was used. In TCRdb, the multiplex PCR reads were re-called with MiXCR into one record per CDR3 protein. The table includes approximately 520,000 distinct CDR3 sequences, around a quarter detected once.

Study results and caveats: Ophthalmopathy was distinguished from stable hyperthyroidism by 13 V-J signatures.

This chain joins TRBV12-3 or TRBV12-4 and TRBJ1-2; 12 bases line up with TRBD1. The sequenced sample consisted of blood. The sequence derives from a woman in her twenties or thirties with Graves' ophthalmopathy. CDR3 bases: TGTGCCAGCAGCAGTCCGGGACAGGGGGCGCCAGCCTATGGCTACACCTTC. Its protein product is CASSSPGQGAPAYGYTF.